The following is a T cell receptor (beta chain) sequence with its context. Its target is not known. These data belong to a study of cytomegalovirus exposure and HLA in healthy donors. About the research overall: In terms of ancestry, the Caucasian-associated cluster contained roughly 81% of the 300 to 400 genotyped donors. General study results and limits: Relative to the roughly 700-donor mean, N-insertions were reportedly fewer in an Asian-associated ancestry cluster in a later analysis.

V gave up 6 bases and J gave up 0 bases, with 15 bases separating them. The CDR3 totals 16 residues. Germline assignment: CDR1 SGHVS and CDR2 FNYEAQ. It was with 60 Vbeta and 13 Jbeta primers that the PCR ran. In the original processing: In a later analysis, of some 80 million unique beta chains, approximately 10 million appeared in at least two donors. The table came from immunoSEQ multiplex PCR; TCRdb's copy has only in-frame clones and leaves some out. V and J calls and clone size come straight from that table; D and trimming were deduced from the DNA. The sample comprises about 150,000 clones, 65% to 85% of which are singletons, and nearly 4% rests with the top ten.

This clonotype originated in a male donor in good health and CMV-seronegative. The sample was PBMCs. The genes are TRBV7-6 and TRBJ2-1; D perhaps matches TRBD2 (6 bases). DNA for the CDR3: TGTGCCAGCAGTGAGAGCGGGTTCAGCTCCTACAATGAGCAGTTCTTC. Amino acid sequence: CASSESGFSSYNEQFF.